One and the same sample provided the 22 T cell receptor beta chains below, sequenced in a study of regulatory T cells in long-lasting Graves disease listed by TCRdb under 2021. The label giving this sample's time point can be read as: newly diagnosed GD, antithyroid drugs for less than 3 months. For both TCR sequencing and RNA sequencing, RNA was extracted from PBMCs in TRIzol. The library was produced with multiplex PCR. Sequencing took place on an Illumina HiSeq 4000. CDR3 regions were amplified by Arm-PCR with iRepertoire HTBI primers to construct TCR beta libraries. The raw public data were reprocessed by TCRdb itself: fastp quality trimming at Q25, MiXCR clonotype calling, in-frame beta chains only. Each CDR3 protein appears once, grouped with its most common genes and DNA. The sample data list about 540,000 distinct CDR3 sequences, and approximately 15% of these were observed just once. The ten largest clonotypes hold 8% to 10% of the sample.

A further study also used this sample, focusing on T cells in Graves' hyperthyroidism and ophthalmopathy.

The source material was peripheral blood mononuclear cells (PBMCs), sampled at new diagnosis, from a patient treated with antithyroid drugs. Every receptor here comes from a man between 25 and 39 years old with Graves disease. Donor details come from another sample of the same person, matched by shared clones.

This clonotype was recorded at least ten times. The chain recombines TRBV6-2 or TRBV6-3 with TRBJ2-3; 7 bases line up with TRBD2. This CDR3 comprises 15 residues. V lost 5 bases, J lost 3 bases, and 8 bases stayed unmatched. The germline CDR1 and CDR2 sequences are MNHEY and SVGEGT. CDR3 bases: TGTGCCAGCAGTAACCTTGGGAGGGCTACAGATACGCAGTATTTT. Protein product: CASSNLGRATDTQYF.

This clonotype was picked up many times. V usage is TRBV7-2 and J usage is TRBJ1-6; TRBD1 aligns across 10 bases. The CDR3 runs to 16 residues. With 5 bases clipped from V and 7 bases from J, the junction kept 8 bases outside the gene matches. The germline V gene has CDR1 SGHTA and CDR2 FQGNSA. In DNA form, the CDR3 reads TGTGCCAGCAGCACTCTTTCGGGACAGGGGAATTCACCCCTCCACTTT. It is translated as CASSTLSGQGNSPLHF.

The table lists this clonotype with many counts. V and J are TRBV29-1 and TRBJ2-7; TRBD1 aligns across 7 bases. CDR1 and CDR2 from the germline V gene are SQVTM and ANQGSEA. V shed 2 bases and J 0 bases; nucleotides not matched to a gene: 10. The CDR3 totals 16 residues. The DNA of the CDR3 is TGCAGCGTTGAAAAATTGGACAGGACAAGCTCCTACGAGCAGTACTTC. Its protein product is CSVEKLDRTSSYEQYF.

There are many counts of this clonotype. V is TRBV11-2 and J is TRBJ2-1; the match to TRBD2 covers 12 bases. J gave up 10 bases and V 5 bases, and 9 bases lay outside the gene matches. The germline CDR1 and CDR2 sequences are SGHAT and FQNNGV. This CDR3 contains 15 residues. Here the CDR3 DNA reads TGTGCCAGCAGCCCGACTAGCGGGAGTCCTTTGGAGCAGTTCTTC. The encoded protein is CASSPTSGSPLEQFF.

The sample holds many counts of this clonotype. CDR3 DNA sequence: TGTGCCAGCAGTTTAGTCTCACAAGCTTTCTTT. As protein: CASSLVSQAFF. The V and J genes are TRBV12-3 or TRBV12-4 and TRBJ1-1; D gene unclear. Trimming shortened V by 1 base and J by 9 bases, and 6 bases separated the two germline ends. The CDR3 contains 11 residues.

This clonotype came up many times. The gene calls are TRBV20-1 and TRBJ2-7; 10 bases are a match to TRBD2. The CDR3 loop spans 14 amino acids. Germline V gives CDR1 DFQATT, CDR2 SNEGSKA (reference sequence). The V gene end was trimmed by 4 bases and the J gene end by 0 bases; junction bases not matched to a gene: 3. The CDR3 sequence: CSAILAGGSYEQYF. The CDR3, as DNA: TGCAGTGCTATTTTAGCGGGAGGCTCCTACGAGCAGTACTTC.

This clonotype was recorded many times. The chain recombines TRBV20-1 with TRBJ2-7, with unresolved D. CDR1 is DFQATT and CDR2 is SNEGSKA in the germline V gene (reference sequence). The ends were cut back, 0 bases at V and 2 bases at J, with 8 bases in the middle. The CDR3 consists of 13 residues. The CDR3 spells CSARDDETYEQYF. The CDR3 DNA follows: TGCAGTGCTAGAGATGACGAGACCTACGAGCAGTACTTC.

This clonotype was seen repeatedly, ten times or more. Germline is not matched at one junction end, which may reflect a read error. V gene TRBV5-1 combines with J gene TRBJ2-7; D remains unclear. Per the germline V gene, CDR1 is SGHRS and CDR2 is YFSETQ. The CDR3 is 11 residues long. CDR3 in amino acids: CASSYGNEQYF. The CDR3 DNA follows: TGTGCCAGCAGTTACGGCAACGAGCAGTACTTC. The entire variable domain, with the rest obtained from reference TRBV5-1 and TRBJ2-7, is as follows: KAGVTQTPRYLIKTRGQQVTLSCSPISGHRSVSWYQQTPGQGLQFLFEYFSETQRNKGNFPGRFSGRQFSNSRSEMNVSTLELGDSALYLCASSYGNEQYFGPGTRLTVT.

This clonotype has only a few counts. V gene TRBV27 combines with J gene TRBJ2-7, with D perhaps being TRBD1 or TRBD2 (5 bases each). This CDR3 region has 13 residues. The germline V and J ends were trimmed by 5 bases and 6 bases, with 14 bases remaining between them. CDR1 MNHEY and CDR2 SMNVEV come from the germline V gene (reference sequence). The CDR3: CASSGGGGTEQYF. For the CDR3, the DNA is TGTGCCAGCAGTGGGGGTGGAGGAACCGAGCAGTACTTC.

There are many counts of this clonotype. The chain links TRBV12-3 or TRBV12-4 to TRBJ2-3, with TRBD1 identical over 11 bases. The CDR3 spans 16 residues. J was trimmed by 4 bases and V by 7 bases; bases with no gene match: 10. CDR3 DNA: TGTGCCAGCACTAGACGGACAGGGGGCAGGTCAGATACGCAGTATTTT. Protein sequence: CASTRRTGGRSDTQYF.

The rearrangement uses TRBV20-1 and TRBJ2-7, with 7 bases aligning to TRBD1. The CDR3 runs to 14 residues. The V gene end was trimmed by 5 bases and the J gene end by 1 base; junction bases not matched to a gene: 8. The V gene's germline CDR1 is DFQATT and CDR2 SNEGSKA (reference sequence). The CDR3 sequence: CSAQTGFSSYEQYF. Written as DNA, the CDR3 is TGCAGTGCTCAGACAGGGTTCTCGTCCTACGAGCAGTACTTC.

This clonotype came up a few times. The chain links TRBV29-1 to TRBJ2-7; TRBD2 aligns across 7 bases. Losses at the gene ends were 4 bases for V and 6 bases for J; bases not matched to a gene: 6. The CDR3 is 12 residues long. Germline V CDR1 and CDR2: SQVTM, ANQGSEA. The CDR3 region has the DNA TGCAGCGTTGCCAGGGAGGGGAGCGAGCAGTACTTC. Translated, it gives CSVAREGSEQYF.

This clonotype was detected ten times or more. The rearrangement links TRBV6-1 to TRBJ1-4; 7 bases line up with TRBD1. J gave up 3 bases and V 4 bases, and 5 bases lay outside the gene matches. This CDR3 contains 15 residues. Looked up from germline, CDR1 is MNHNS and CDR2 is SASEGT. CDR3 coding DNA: TGTGCCAGCAGTGCCGGGACAGCCTCTAATGAAAAACTGTTTTTT. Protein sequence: CASSAGTASNEKLFF.

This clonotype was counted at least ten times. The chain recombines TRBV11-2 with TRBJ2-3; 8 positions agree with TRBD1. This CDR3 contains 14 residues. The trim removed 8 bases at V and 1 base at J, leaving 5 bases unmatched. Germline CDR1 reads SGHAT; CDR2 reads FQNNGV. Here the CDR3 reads CASDQTGGTDTQYF. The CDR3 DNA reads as TGTGCCAGCGACCAGACAGGGGGCACAGATACGCAGTATTTT.

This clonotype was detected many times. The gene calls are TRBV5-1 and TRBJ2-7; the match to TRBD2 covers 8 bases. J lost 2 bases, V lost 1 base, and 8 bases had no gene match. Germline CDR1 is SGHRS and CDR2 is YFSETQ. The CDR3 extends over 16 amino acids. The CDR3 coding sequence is TGCGCCAGCAGCTTGAATTCAGCGGGGGCAACCTACGAGCAGTACTTC. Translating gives CASSLNSAGATYEQYF.

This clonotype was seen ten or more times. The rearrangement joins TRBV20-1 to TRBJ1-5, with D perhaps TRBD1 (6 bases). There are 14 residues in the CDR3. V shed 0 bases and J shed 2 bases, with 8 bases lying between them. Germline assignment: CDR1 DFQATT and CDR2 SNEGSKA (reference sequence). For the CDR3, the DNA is TGCAGTGCTAGAGAGGGGGCAGGCAATCAGCCCCAGCATTTT. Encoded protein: CSAREGAGNQPQHF.

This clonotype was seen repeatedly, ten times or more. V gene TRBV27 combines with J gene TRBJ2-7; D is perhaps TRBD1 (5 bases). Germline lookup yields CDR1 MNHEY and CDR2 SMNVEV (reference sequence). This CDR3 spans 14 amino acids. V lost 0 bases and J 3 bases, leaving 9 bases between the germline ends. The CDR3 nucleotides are TGTGCCAGCAGTTTATCGTTAACAGGCTACGAGCAGTACTTC. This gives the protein CASSLSLTGYEQYF.

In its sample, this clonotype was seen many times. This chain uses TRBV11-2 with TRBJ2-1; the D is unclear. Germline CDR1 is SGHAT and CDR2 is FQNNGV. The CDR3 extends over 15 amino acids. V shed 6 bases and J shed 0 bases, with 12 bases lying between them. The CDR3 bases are TGTGCCAGCAGTTCAGAGTCCAGCTCCTACAATGAGCAGTTCTTC. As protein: CASSSESSSYNEQFF.

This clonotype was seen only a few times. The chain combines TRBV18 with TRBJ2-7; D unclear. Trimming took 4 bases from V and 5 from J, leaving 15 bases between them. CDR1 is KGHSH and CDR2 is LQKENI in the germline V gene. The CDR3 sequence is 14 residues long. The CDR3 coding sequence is TGTGCCAGCTCACATGACGGGCCAATGGACGAGCAGTACTTC. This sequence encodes CASSHDGPMDEQYF. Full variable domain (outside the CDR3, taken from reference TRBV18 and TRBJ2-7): NAGVMQNPRHLVRRRGQEARLRCSPMKGHSHVYWYRQLPEEGLKFMVYLQKENIIDESGMPKERFSAEFPKEGPSILRIQQVVRGDSAAYFCASSHDGPMDEQYFGPGTRLTVT.

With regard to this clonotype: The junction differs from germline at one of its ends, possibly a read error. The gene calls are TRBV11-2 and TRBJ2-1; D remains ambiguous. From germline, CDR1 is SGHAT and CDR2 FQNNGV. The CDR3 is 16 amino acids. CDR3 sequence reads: CASGLVSWAAPNEQFF. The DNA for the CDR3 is TGTGCCAGCGGCTTAGTTTCCTGGGCTGCACCTAATGAGCAGTTCTTC.

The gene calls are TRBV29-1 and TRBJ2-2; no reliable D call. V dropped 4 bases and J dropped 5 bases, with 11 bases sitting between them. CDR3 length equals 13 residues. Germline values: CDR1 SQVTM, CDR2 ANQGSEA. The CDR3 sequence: CSVGFRGTGELFF. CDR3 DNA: TGCAGCGTTGGTTTCCGAGGAACCGGGGAGCTGTTTTTT.

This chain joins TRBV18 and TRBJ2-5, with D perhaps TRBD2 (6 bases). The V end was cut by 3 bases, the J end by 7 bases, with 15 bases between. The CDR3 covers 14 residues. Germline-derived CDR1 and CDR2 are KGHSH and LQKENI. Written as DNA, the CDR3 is TGTGCCAGCTCACCTCCCCCCCAGGGAGGGACCCAGTACTTC. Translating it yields CASSPPPQGGTQYF.